Below, one T cell receptor beta chain is given with its context. No cognate antigen has been identified for it. No per-base quality is available; no much larger clone lies one base away. From the cysteine through the phenylalanine, the CDR3 covers 11 amino acids. Kept here is only the CDR3 DNA, which spans 33 bases and is read in frame from base 1. V is pared back by 11 bases and J by 5 bases, with 12 bases lying between the germline termini. According to the germline V gene, CDR1 reads SNHLY and CDR2 reads FYNNEI. Library construction relied on the immunoSEQ multiplex PCR assay. TCRdb's version of the immuneACCESS table is confined to in-frame rearrangements and falls short of the full clone set. An unresolved V gene accounts for under half of the shortfall where checked; the remainder is of unknown origin. The sample profile shows tens of thousands of clones; around 90% of them were found once. The ten largest clonotypes hold 2.6% of the sample.

These data originate in a study of T cell changes during pregnancy in multiple sclerosis (dated by TCRdb to about 2019). Regarding the complete study: In women with multiple sclerosis, the researchers looked at how the T cell repertoire shifted as pregnancy progressed.

The source is a female donor with multiple sclerosis, enrolled in a pregnancy study. The sample consisted of peripheral blood, taken before pregnancy. This chain is built from TRBV2 and TRBJ2-5, and perhaps TRBD1 as D gene, on 5 matching bases. The bases are TGTGCCGCAGGGCTAAAGGAGACCCAGTACTTC. Its protein reads: CAAGLKETQYF.